The following is a T cell receptor (beta chain) sequence with its context. This clonotype was seen more than once but under ten times. Which antigen it targets is not known. Base qualities are not provided; no much larger clone lies one nucleotide away. The sequencer listed for this sample is Illumina HiSeq 1500. In-frame beta chains were kept once TCRdb had trimmed the public reads at Q25 with fastp and called clones with MiXCR. Under each unique CDR3 protein, matching rows form one entry showing the most common genes and DNA. This sample gives under 600,000 distinct CDR3 sequences in total; about 15% of them show up just once. Under 30% of the sample is taken by the ten largest. V is cut back by 6 bases and J by 0 bases, with 8 bases in the junction unmatched. The CDR3 numbers 16 residues from cysteine through phenylalanine. Only the CDR3 part of the read is kept: 48 bases, read in frame from the first base.

This entry comes from a study of T cell repertoires in cytomegalovirus infection (dated by TCRdb to the late 2010s). About the full investigation: The HLA type of each donor mattered for the analysis, because public TCR beta signatures pointed to carriage of CMV infection along with the matching HLA type. What the work shows at the level of the full study, not this receptor alone: Cumulative frequency of public TCR beta family members discriminated carriers of CMV infection plus the relevant HLA type in this cohort and an independent 352-donor cohort. The ex vivo response was dominated by HLA-C-restricted CMV-specific TCR beta clonotypes, and the single most frequent clonotype in two of eight donors was supplied by these HLA-C-restricted clonotypes.

The sequence derives from a human donor in good health (CMV status not recorded). Some clones in this sample may be carry-over from other donors' samples. Sequenced: CD8+ T cells from PBMCs. This chain is built from TRBV12-3 or TRBV12-4 and TRBJ2-1, and 7 bases in between align with TRBD1. The DNA sequence is given as TGTGCCAGCAGATTCGGACAGGCTCTCTCCTACAATGAGCAGTTCTTC. This translates into CASRFGQALSYNEQFF.